A selection of T cell receptor beta chains follows, all from one sample in a study of post-analysis software for immune sequencing data. MiXCR, run by TCRdb on the PCR reads, gives a single entry per CDR3 protein. This table has approximately 460,000 distinct CDR3 sequences, approximately 45% appearing once. Sequenced sample: blood. Receptors originate from a girl under 18 with multiple sclerosis. CDR3s include the opening cysteine and the closing phenylalanine or tryptophan. Expanded clones get a size class; other rows say once, few or many, or leave the size out.

J: TRBJ1-2; V: TRBV16; size: .; CDR3: CASSQRVVDRTNYGYTF
J: .; V: TRBV7-2; size: .; CDR3: CASSPIAGGETQYF
J: TRBJ2-1; V: TRBV12-3/TRBV12-4; size: few; CDR3: CASRDIAGGSRNEQFF
J: TRBJ2-5; V: TRBV20-1; size: .; CDR3: CSAREEIQETQYF
J: TRBJ1-6; V: TRBV5-1; size: .; CDR3: CASSSQWGGQSPLHF
J: TRBJ2-7; V: TRBV28; size: .; CDR3: CASSNGRIAGFISYEQYF
J: TRBJ2-3; V: TRBV5-1; size: .; CDR3: CASSVDSVTDTQYF
J: TRBJ1-1; V: TRBV7-3; size: .; CDR3: CASSIAMNTEAFF
J: TRBJ2-1; V: TRBV7-9; size: few; CDR3: CASSSFDYLINEQFF
J: TRBJ2-7; V: TRBV20-1; size: few; CDR3: CSAIGGRGRIDEQYF
J: TRBJ2-2; V: TRBV20-1; size: .; CDR3: CSARDGKGRAGELFF
J: TRBJ2-1; V: TRBV9; size: few; CDR3: CASSVGRRDEQFF
J: TRBJ1-1; V: TRBV5-1; size: .; CDR3: CASSAGTENTEAFF
J: TRBJ2-7; V: TRBV12-3/TRBV12-4; size: once; CDR3: CASIPGQGTYEQYF
J: TRBJ2-1; V: TRBV10-3; size: .; CDR3: CAIQSLAGWGEQFF
J: TRBJ2-3; V: TRBV6-2/TRBV6-3; size: .; CDR3: CASSSALAGVADTQYF
J: TRBJ2-7; V: TRBV7-9; size: few; CDR3: CASGTLDRGNEQYF
J: TRBJ2-3; V: TRBV7-2; size: .; CDR3: CASSFFAGGSTDTQYF
J: .; V: TRBV20-1; size: .; CDR3: CSARDPGPNLYEQYF
J: TRBJ2-5; V: TRBV28; size: .; CDR3: CASSLWGSVEREMDEQYF